The 25 T cell receptor beta chains reported below all come from one sample, sequenced in a study of cytomegalovirus exposure and HLA in healthy donors. Researchers ran the PCR with 60 Vbeta and 13 Jbeta primers. TCRdb's table, derived via immunoSEQ multiplex PCR, lists solely in-frame clones and lacks some. The repertoire has approximately 140,000 clones, about 70% of them found once; the top ten carry more than 3%. Sequencing was performed on PBMCs. These receptors originate from a man younger than 35 in good health and CMV-seronegative.

V is TRBV7-2 and J is TRBJ1-5; maybe TRBD1 (6 bases). Trimming removed 7 bases at V and 1 base at J, with 11 bases between. From germline, CDR1 is SGHTA and CDR2 FQGNSA. This CDR3 has 14 residues. For the CDR3, the DNA is TGTGCCAGCAAACAGGGTTACAGCAATCAGCCCCAGCATTTT. Translation: CASKQGYSNQPQHF.

The sample holds a few counts of this clone. V and J are TRBV19 and TRBJ2-7; 10 positions match TRBD1. This CDR3 has 14 residues. Trimming took 3 bases from V and 3 from J; bases not matched to a gene: 2. The germline gives CDR1 LNHDA, CDR2 SQIVND (reference sequence). DNA for the CDR3: TGTGCCAGTAGTATGGGACAGGGGAGCTACGAGCAGTACTTC. The encoded protein is CASSMGQGSYEQYF.

The rearrangement links TRBV10-1 to TRBJ2-7; tentatively, D is TRBD2 (7 bases). This CDR3 is 15 amino acids long. Trimming removed 2 bases from V and 1 base from J, with 12 bases in between. Germline CDR1 WNHNN, CDR2 SYGVQD (reference sequence). The CDR3 here is CASSEGGAGSYEQYF. Here the CDR3 DNA reads TGCGCCAGCAGTGAGGGGGGGGCGGGATCCTACGAGCAGTACTTC.

The chain carries TRBV28 and TRBJ2-7; 9 bases align to TRBD2. The CDR3 spans 14 residues. CDR1 and CDR2 from the germline V gene are MDHEN and SYDVKM. V lost 3 bases and J lost 6; bases outside the gene matches: 6. The chain's CDR3 is CASSLAGGPREQYF. CDR3 DNA sequence: TGTGCCAGCAGTTTGGCGGGAGGGCCCCGCGAGCAGTACTTC.

The chain combines TRBV7-9 with TRBJ1-4; 7 nucleotides align to TRBD1. Trimming removed 5 bases from V and 0 bases from J; junction bases left unmatched: 6. CDR3 length: 16 amino acids. Germline V CDR1 and CDR2: SEHNR, FQNEAQ (reference sequence). The CDR3 loop is CASSPGTESTNEKLFF. The CDR3 nucleotides are TGTGCCAGCAGCCCAGGGACAGAGTCAACTAATGAAAAACTGTTTTTT. Supplemented by reference TRBV7-9 and TRBJ1-4, the full variable domain reads DTGVSQNPRHKITKRGQNVTFRCDPISEHNRLYWYRQTLGQGPEFLTYFQNEAQLEKSRLLSDRFSAERPKGSFSTLEIQRTEQGDSAMYLCASSPGTESTNEKLFFGSGTQLSVL.

The chain combines TRBV7-9 with TRBJ2-5, with 12 bases matching TRBD2. Germline V CDR1 and CDR2: SEHNR, FQNEAQ (reference sequence). The V and J ends lost 4 bases and 5 bases, in that order; junction bases with no gene match: 11. This CDR3 has 17 residues. The CDR3 region has the DNA TGTGCCAGCAGCTCCACATCTAGCGGGAGGGCGGCGGAGACCCAGTACTTC. Residues: CASSSTSSGRAAETQYF.

The J gene is TRBJ2-1, the V gene TRBV19, with D perhaps TRBD2 (6 bases). This CDR3 has 16 amino acids. Germline lookup yields CDR1 LNHDA and CDR2 SQIVND (reference sequence). The V gene lost 0 bases and the J gene lost 4 bases, with 13 bases spanning the gap. CDR3 DNA: TGTGCCAGTAGTATAGATATCGGACTAAGATACAATGAGCAGTTCTTC. It codes for CASSIDIGLRYNEQFF.

This clone was counted only a few times. The chain carries TRBV7-3 and TRBJ2-5; possible D gene TRBD2, 5 bases. From germline, CDR1 is SGHTA and CDR2 FQGTGA. The CDR3 is 14 amino acids. V was shortened by 1 base and J by 11 bases, with 17 bases between the two germline ends. Written as DNA, the CDR3 is TGTGCCAGCAGCTTAAACCCCACGGGGTTTGAGCAGTACTTC. Translation gives CASSLNPTGFEQYF.

The rearrangement uses TRBV19 and TRBJ2-3, with D maybe TRBD1 (5 bases). Between the trimmed V and J ends, which lost 4 bases and 3 bases, there was a span of 20 bases. This CDR3 contains 17 residues. The germline gives CDR1 LNHDA, CDR2 SQIVND (reference sequence). CDR3 loop: CASSRAGQSPLTDTQYF. The CDR3 nucleotides read TGTGCCAGTAGTAGGGCAGGGCAGTCTCCACTAACAGATACGCAGTATTTT.

V and J are TRBV27 and TRBJ2-1; TRBD2 matches at 14 bases. The length of the CDR3 is 15 residues. The ends lost 7 bases at V and 7 bases at J; junction bases unmatched: 6. Germline CDR1 and CDR2: MNHEY and SMNVEV (reference sequence). The CDR3, as DNA: TGTGCCAGCACCACCGGGACTAGCGGGGGAAATGAGCAGTTCTTC. It yields the protein CASTTGTSGGNEQFF.

The rearrangement joins TRBV5-1 to TRBJ2-5, with 7 nucleotides matching TRBD1. The end of the DNA fits TRBJ2-7 better, so the J call may be wrong. CDR3 length equals 13 residues. Germline V gene lookup returns CDR1 SGHRS and CDR2 YFSETQ. CDR3 sequence (DNA): TGCGCCAGCACCACGACAGGGACCTACGAGCAGTACTTC. It translates to CASTTTGTYEQYF.

This clone was seen a handful of times. The V and J genes are TRBV7-3 and TRBJ2-3, with D tentatively TRBD1 (6 bases). V was shortened by 1 base and J by 6 bases, with 17 bases between the two germline ends. CDR3 size: 16 residues. Per the germline V gene, CDR1 is SGHTA and CDR2 is FQGTGA. The CDR3: CASSLNGGGPRDTQYF. The CDR3 bases are TGTGCCAGCAGCTTAAATGGGGGCGGACCTCGGGATACGCAGTATTTT.

Concerning this clone: The same CDR3 also results from other DNA sequences found in this sample. The chain couples TRBV5-4 to TRBJ1-2; possible D gene TRBD1, 6 bases. V was pared by 0 bases and J by 4 bases, with 10 bases between. CDR1 is SGHNT and CDR2 is YYREEE in the germline V gene (reference sequence). This CDR3 region has 14 residues. In DNA form, the CDR3 reads TGTGCCAGCAGCTTGGGTCAGGGGAGCTATGGCTACACCTTC. Amino acid sequence: CASSLGQGSYGYTF.

V gene TRBV6-6 combines with J gene TRBJ2-1, with a tentative D call TRBD2 (7 bases). The CDR3 spans 16 residues. Trimming took 7 bases from V and 0 from J, leaving 16 bases between them. The germline V gene encodes CDR1 MNHNY and CDR2 SVGAGI (reference sequence). The CDR3, as DNA: TGTGCCAGCATGGTGGGGGGGCTAACCTCCTACAATGAGCAGTTCTTC. This encodes CASMVGGLTSYNEQFF.

The chain uses TRBV6-5 and TRBJ2-5, with 7 bases aligning to TRBD1. The J call may be faulty, since TRBJ2-7 better matches the DNA end. Per the germline V gene, CDR1 is MNHEY and CDR2 is SVGAGI. The CDR3 covers 13 residues. CDR3 in DNA: TGTGCCAGCAGCTTACAGGGGTTCTACGAGCAGTACTTC. Translating it yields CASSLQGFYEQYF.

CDR3 bases: TGTGCCAGTGAAGACAGGGGAAGGATAAATAGCAATCAGCCCCAGCATTTT. Protein product: CASEDRGRINSNQPQHF. The chain joins TRBV19 to TRBJ1-5; 8 bases map to TRBD1. V lost 8 bases to trimming and J lost 0 bases; unmatched junction nucleotides: 12. Germline CDR1 and CDR2: LNHDA and SQIVND (reference sequence). CDR3 size: 17 residues.

J is TRBJ2-5 and V is TRBV28, with D perhaps matching TRBD2 (7 bases). This CDR3 region has 13 residues. Germline lookup yields CDR1 MDHEN and CDR2 SYDVKM. V lost 8 bases and J lost 5, with 15 bases in between. CDR3 sequence reads: CASARGHGETQYF. CDR3 sequence (DNA): TGTGCCAGCGCGCGGGGGCATGGGGAGACCCAGTACTTC.

The J gene is TRBJ2-3, the V gene TRBV5-1; 8 nucleotides agree with TRBD2. V lost 5 bases to trimming and J lost 1 base; unmatched junction nucleotides: 6. This CDR3 spans 15 amino acids. Germline CDR1 is SGHRS and CDR2 is YFSETQ. The CDR3 is CASRFETSGTDTQYF. The CDR3 DNA reads TGCGCCAGCAGATTTGAGACTAGCGGCACAGATACGCAGTATTTT. The whole variable domain, filled in from reference TRBV5-1 and TRBJ2-3, reads KAGVTQTPRYLIKTRGQQVTLSCSPISGHRSVSWYQQTPGQGLQFLFEYFSETQRNKGNFPGRFSGRQFSNSRSEMNVSTLELGDSALYLCASRFETSGTDTQYFGPGTRLTVL.

This chain connects TRBV29-1 to TRBJ2-5, with D maybe TRBD1 (5 bases). Germline loops: CDR1 SQVTM, CDR2 ANQGSEA. Trimming stripped 0 bases from V and 2 bases from J, with 7 bases between. The CDR3 is 13 amino acids. CDR3 amino acids: CSVEDTGQETQYF. For the CDR3, the DNA is TGCAGCGTTGAAGATACAGGTCAAGAGACCCAGTACTTC.

This clone was counted only a few times. V and J are TRBV4-2 and TRBJ2-3, with 15 positions matching TRBD2. The CDR3 contains 16 residues. Germline CDR1 is LGHNA and CDR2 is YNFKEQ. After removal of 4 bases from V and 2 bases from J, the junction contained 1 base not matched to a gene. The DNA for the CDR3 is TGTGCCAGCAGCCGGACTAGCGGGGGGGCCACAGATACGCAGTATTTT. Translation gives CASSRTSGGATDTQYF.

The chain has TRBV6-4 and TRBJ1-2, with TRBD1 identical over 8 bases. The V gene's germline CDR1 is MRHNA and CDR2 SNTAGT. V was clipped by 6 bases and J by 6 bases; unmatched bases: 6. The CDR3 totals 13 residues. CDR3 nucleotides: TGTGCCAGCAGCCTCGGACAGGGCGATGGCTACACCTTC. Translation gives CASSLGQGDGYTF.

The CDR3 sequence: CASSQLGRTGGYEQYF. In DNA form, the CDR3 reads TGTGCCAGCAGCCAATTGGGAAGGACGGGAGGCTACGAGCAGTACTTC. The V and J genes are TRBV6-4 and TRBJ2-7; TRBD2 matches at 7 bases. CDR1 and CDR2 (germline): MRHNA, SNTAGT. J gave up 3 bases and V 6 bases, and 14 bases lay outside the gene matches. This CDR3 contains 16 residues.

There are a few counts of this clone. The chain carries TRBV5-1 and TRBJ2-1; tentative D call: TRBD2 (6 bases). Per germline, CDR1 SGHRS and CDR2 YFSETQ. This CDR3 comprises 15 residues. V was shortened by 3 bases and J by 8 bases, with 18 bases between the two germline ends. The CDR3 DNA is TGCGCCAGCAGCTCCGGTCGGGGGAGTTCCGATGAGCAGTTCTTC. Translation gives CASSSGRGSSDEQFF.

V usage is TRBV10-1 and J usage is TRBJ2-1; TRBD2 matches at 7 bases. The CDR3 has 15 amino acids. CDR1 and CDR2 (germline): WNHNN, SYGVQD (reference sequence). J lost 2 bases, V lost 2 bases, and 3 bases had no gene match. The DNA for the CDR3 is TGCGCCAGCAGTGAGGGGGACTATCCCTACAATGAGCAGTTCTTC. It specifies CASSEGDYPYNEQFF.

V is TRBV13 and J is TRBJ2-2; D unresolved. Germline loops: CDR1 PRHDT, CDR2 FYEKMQ (reference sequence). The CDR3 extends over 12 amino acids. With 2 bases removed from V and 6 bases from J, the gap between germline ends came to 4 bases. For the CDR3, the DNA is TGTGCCAGCAGCTTATGGCCCGGGGAGCTGTTTTTT. The encoded protein is CASSLWPGELFF.